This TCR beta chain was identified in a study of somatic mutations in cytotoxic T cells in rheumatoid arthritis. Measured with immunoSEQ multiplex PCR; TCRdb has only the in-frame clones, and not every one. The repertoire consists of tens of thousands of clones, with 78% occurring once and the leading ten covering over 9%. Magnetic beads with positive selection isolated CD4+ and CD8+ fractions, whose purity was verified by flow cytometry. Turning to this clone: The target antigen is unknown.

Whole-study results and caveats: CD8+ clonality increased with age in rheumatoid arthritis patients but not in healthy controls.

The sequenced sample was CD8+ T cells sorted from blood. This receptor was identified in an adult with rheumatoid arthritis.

The CDR3 DNA reads TGTGCCAGCAGTTACGGGACAGGGAAATCACCCCTCCACTTT. Protein sequence: CASSYGTGKSPLHF. The chain has TRBV6-5 and TRBJ1-6; TRBD1 matches at 9 bases. There are 14 residues in the CDR3. Losses at the gene ends were 2 bases for V and 10 bases for J; bases not matched to a gene: 3. CDR1 and CDR2 (germline): MNHEY, SVGAGI.